Below, 16 T cell receptor beta chains from the same sample are listed, as sequenced in a study of cytomegalovirus exposure and HLA in healthy donors. The PCR had 60 Vbeta and 13 Jbeta primers. Using immunoSEQ multiplex PCR, the repertoire was profiled, and TCRdb retains in-frame clones only, with some absent. The sample carries a few hundred thousand clones, approximately 90% recorded once. Sequencing was done on a sample of PBMCs. These receptors were obtained from a woman younger than 35 in good health and CMV-seronegative.

V is TRBV7-6 and J is TRBJ1-4; 8 bases fit TRBD1. This CDR3 spans 14 amino acids. The germline V gene encodes CDR1 SGHVS and CDR2 FNYEAQ. Trimming at V came to 5 bases and at J to 7 bases, leaving 6 bases not matched to a gene. The CDR3 protein is CASSPGTGGEKLFF. As DNA, the CDR3 is TGTGCCAGCAGCCCTGGGACAGGCGGTGAAAAACTGTTTTTT.

The chain couples TRBV19 to TRBJ1-2; D is ambiguous. This CDR3 comprises 14 residues. V dropped 6 bases and J dropped 0 bases, with 11 bases sitting between them. CDR1 is LNHDA, CDR2 SQIVND, per germline (reference sequence). DNA for the CDR3: TGTGCCAGTAGCGACACGGGGACTAACTATGGCTACACCTTC. Amino acids: CASSDTGTNYGYTF.

The V and J genes are TRBV6-5 and TRBJ2-7; D perhaps matches TRBD1 (6 bases). Per germline, CDR1 MNHEY and CDR2 SVGAGI. This CDR3 comprises 15 residues. The germline V and J ends were trimmed by 0 bases and 4 bases, with 13 bases remaining between them. In DNA form, the CDR3 reads TGTGCCAGCAGTTACTCGAAAGACAGGACATACGAGCAGTACTTC. Its translation is CASSYSKDRTYEQYF.

This clone was counted between two and nine times. The chain has TRBV9 and TRBJ1-1; tentatively, D is TRBD1 (5 bases). V was pared by 0 bases and J by 7 bases, with 10 bases between. Per germline, CDR1 SGDLS and CDR2 YYNGEE. The CDR3 extends over 13 amino acids. DNA for the CDR3: TGTGCCAGCAGCGTAGCTACAAGGGGTGAAGCTTTCTTT. It translates to CASSVATRGEAFF. Combining the CDR3 with reference TRBV9 and TRBJ1-1 gives the whole variable domain DSGVTQTPKHLITATGQRVTLRCSPRSGDLSVYWYQQSLDQGLQFLIQYYNGEERAKGNILERFSAQQFPDLHSELNLSSLELGDSALYFCASSVATRGEAFFGQGTRLTVV.

The genes are TRBV15 and TRBJ2-2; 11 positions agree with TRBD2. The ends lost 8 bases at V and 7 bases at J; junction bases unmatched: 21. Germline V CDR1 and CDR2: LNHNV, YYDKDF (reference sequence). CDR3 length: 19 amino acids. Here the CDR3 reads CATFPKPGLAEYDHGELFF. The CDR3 DNA follows: TGTGCCACCTTTCCCAAACCGGGACTAGCGGAGTACGACCACGGGGAGCTGTTTTTT. Together with reference TRBV15 and TRBJ2-2, the CDR3 gives the full variable domain: DAMVIQNPRYQVTQFGKPVTLSCSQTLNHNVMYWYQQKSSQAPKLLFHYYDKDFNNEADTPDNFQSRRPNTSFCFLDIRSPGLGDTAMYLCATFPKPGLAEYDHGELFFGEGSRLTVL.

V usage is TRBV11-2 and J usage is TRBJ2-7; possible D gene TRBD2, 6 bases. CDR1 is SGHAT, CDR2 FQNNGV, per germline. This CDR3 region has 15 residues. Trimming stripped 1 base from V and 2 bases from J, with 12 bases between. CDR3 nucleotide sequence: TGTGCCAGCAGCTTAGTTATGTGGGAGGCCTACGAGCAGTACTTC. It yields the protein CASSLVMWEAYEQYF.

This clone appeared a single time. This chain links TRBV6-1 with TRBJ1-6; the D is unclear. CDR3 length: 15 amino acids. Trimming removed 5 bases at V and 10 bases at J, with 18 bases between. Germline-derived CDR1 and CDR2 are MNHNS and SASEGT. The CDR3 here is CASSSPGAVFSPLHF. The CDR3 DNA sequence: TGTGCCAGCAGTTCCCCTGGTGCAGTCTTCTCACCCCTCCACTTT.

The chain uses TRBV9 and TRBJ2-3; 9 bases fit TRBD2. Germline CDR1 and CDR2: SGDLS and YYNGEE. V trimming: 1 base; J trimming: 1 base; junction bases outside the gene matches: 4. This CDR3 has 16 residues. CDR3 amino acids: CASSVYSGGGTDTQYF. The CDR3 DNA reads as TGTGCCAGCAGCGTATATAGCGGGGGCGGCACAGATACGCAGTATTTT.

The chain is built from TRBV11-2 and TRBJ1-6; TRBD1 agrees at 10 bases. V dropped 0 bases and J dropped 0; count of bases not matched to a gene: 5. The CDR3 runs 19 residues. Germline V lookup: CDR1 SGHAT, CDR2 FQNNGV. CDR3 protein: CASSLDPDRGSSYNSPLHF. The CDR3 DNA follows: TGTGCCAGCAGCTTAGACCCGGACAGGGGGAGCTCCTATAATTCACCCCTCCACTTT.

The chain carries TRBV15 and TRBJ2-5; 11 nucleotides line up with TRBD2. The CDR3 extends over 18 amino acids. Germline CDR1 reads LNHNV; CDR2 reads YYDKDF (reference sequence). Germline trimming cut 0 bases from V and 3 bases from J; bases unmatched to any gene: 9. The CDR3 DNA sequence: TGTGCCACCAGCAGAGACCTAGTGGTACTAGCGGGGGAAGAGACCCAGTACTTC. It is translated as CATSRDLVVLAGEETQYF.

The chain couples TRBV19 to TRBJ1-3, with TRBD1 as a possible D gene (6 bases). The CDR3 contains 17 residues. V lost 3 bases and J 1 base, leaving 16 bases between the germline ends. From germline, CDR1 is LNHDA and CDR2 SQIVND (reference sequence). CDR3 loop: CASSMYGGSGSGNTIYF. The CDR3 DNA follows: TGTGCCAGTAGTATGTATGGGGGCTCTGGTTCTGGAAACACCATATATTTT.

This sequence joins TRBV2 and TRBJ2-1, with TRBD1 as a possible D gene (5 bases). Germline assignment: CDR1 SNHLY and CDR2 FYNNEI. The CDR3 extends over 16 amino acids. V was clipped by 0 bases and J by 2 bases, with 11 bases between them. The CDR3 DNA reads TGTGCCAGCAGTGAAGCGGAAGGGGTTCCCTACAATGAGCAGTTCTTC. Its translation is CASSEAEGVPYNEQFF.

The CDR3 DNA is TGTGCCAGCAGTGAGTGGGCCATGGACACCGGGGAGCTGTTTTTT. Translating gives CASSEWAMDTGELFF. This sequence joins TRBV25-1 and TRBJ2-2; D ambiguous. Germline CDR1 MGHDK, CDR2 SYGVNS. This CDR3 has 15 residues. The V end was cut by 3 bases, the J end by 3 bases, with 11 bases between.

The chain combines TRBV29-1 with TRBJ1-1; D is undetermined. V dropped 1 base and J dropped 1 base, with 7 bases sitting between them. Germline V CDR1 and CDR2: SQVTM, ANQGSEA. This CDR3 has 13 amino acids. The CDR3: CSVEGWANTEAFF. CDR3 in DNA: TGCAGCGTTGAAGGCTGGGCGAACACTGAAGCTTTCTTT.

J is TRBJ2-7 and V is TRBV15; D possibly corresponds to TRBD1 (6 bases). The CDR3 is made up of 15 amino acids. Between the trimmed V and J ends, which lost 0 bases and 3 bases, there was a span of 12 bases. CDR1 LNHNV and CDR2 YYDKDF come from the germline V gene (reference sequence). The CDR3 loop reads CATSRDQGRFYEQYF. The CDR3 coding sequence is TGTGCCACCAGCAGAGATCAGGGGAGATTCTACGAGCAGTACTTC. Variable domain in full (rest from reference TRBV15 and TRBJ2-7): DAMVIQNPRYQVTQFGKPVTLSCSQTLNHNVMYWYQQKSSQAPKLLFHYYDKDFNNEADTPDNFQSRRPNTSFCFLDIRSPGLGDTAMYLCATSRDQGRFYEQYFGPGTRLTVT.

The V and J genes are TRBV27 and TRBJ1-5; perhaps TRBD1 as D (6 bases). Trimming took 8 bases from V and 7 from J, leaving 21 bases between them. The CDR3 contains 15 residues. Germline V gives CDR1 MNHEY, CDR2 SMNVEV (reference sequence). The CDR3 protein is CASGGGVGVGQPQHF. In nucleotides, the CDR3 is TGTGCCAGCGGGGGGGGCGTGGGGGTCGGGCAGCCCCAGCATTTT.